This T cell receptor (beta chain) derives from a study of neurological immune-mediated disorders (dated by TCRdb to the late 2010s). About the study as a whole: Peripheral blood TCR-beta repertoires from HTLV-I-associated myelopathy (HAM/TSP) patients, multiple sclerosis patients and healthy controls were compared by UMI-based sequencing. Alongside PBMC samples, the set of around 99 TCR-beta libraries contained longitudinal samples, technical triplicates, and paired CD4+ and CD8+ T-cell subsets that had been sorted. Each longitudinal HAM/TSP and healthy donor was sampled at 3 time-points spaced at roughly 3-45 month intervals. The cohort was made up of around 70 subjects, consisting of roughly 15 HAM/TSP patients, about 34 multiple sclerosis patients and about 20 healthy controls. What the research found in general, with its limitations: No identical CDR3 amino acid sequences were shared among expanded clones across subjects, suggesting private TCR-beta repertoires in all groups. TCR clonal expansion was highest in HAM/TSP patients and lowest in MS patients, with MS patients falling below even healthy controls.

This clonotype was recorded at least ten times. No cognate antigen has been identified for it. No much larger clone is present one base from it, and per-base qualities are unavailable. The CDR3, cysteine through phenylalanine, is 13 amino acids long. Only the CDR3 portion is preserved as DNA: 39 bases, with reading frame beginning at the first base. CDR1 and CDR2 were assigned from the germline V gene as SGHTA and FQGNSA. Deletion took 4 bases off V and 7 bases off J, with a span of 11 bases between the germline ends. cDNA was synthesized by template-switch 5'RACE using a primer carrying a 10-nucleotide random unique molecular identifier by which each TCR transcript was tagged. Over 180 million TCR-beta sequences, covering 15-18 subjects, were produced in each sequencing run. The RNeasy kit was used to extract total RNA. The KAPA Real-time Library Amplification kit was used to amplify TCR-beta VDJ regions with primers for the TCR constant region and the 5'RACE anchor. A first PCR added sample indexes and Illumina adaptors, after which a second PCR increased the library yield. After Ampure bead purification, the TCR product of roughly 650 bp was size-selected on a 2% E-gel SizeSelection system. Before pooling, library quality was checked on a Bioanalyzer, concentration was measured with Qubit, and libraries were quantified with the Kapa Library Quantification kit. Libraries were sequenced paired-end 2 x 150 bp on an Illumina HiSeq 2500. To increase sequence diversity, roughly 24-32% phiX was spiked into each library pool. On the study's bioinformatics: Quality-filtered reads were processed with the UMI-based MiGEC pipeline, and over 80% of raw TCR sequences were removed by the MiGEC pipeline during error correction. VDJ genes were aligned to IMGT germline references, and each clonotype was defined by a unique CDR3 amino acid sequence together with V-J genes. Clonal expansion, Shannon diversity and CDR3 relatedness (CalcPairwiseDistances, ClusterSamples) were evaluated with VDJtools, and phylogenetic trees were built with CLCbio workbench. Clones with at least 8 unique UMIs were defined as expanded, with this threshold being based on coefficient-of-variation modelling across technical triplicates. In-frame beta chains were kept once TCRdb had trimmed the public reads at Q25 with fastp and called clones with MiXCR. Entries that share a CDR3 protein sequence are merged under the most common genes and DNA. TCRdb, not the original authors, processed these V and J calls. The sample table shows 60,000 to 75,000 distinct CDR3 sequences, and nearly 10% are seen once. The ten largest account for around 12% of the sample.

Explained via the paper, the time point label denotes: longitudinal time-point 2. Blood bank volunteers in Maryland, USA served as the healthy controls. Unsorted PBMC libraries were generated from 2 million PBMCs stored in RNAlater at -80 °C until RNA extraction. PBMCs were separated from peripheral blood using Ficoll-Hypaque density gradient centrifugation and then cryopreserved in liquid nitrogen. This clonotype was sampled from a man younger than 45 in good health. The V gene is TRBV7-2 and the J gene is TRBJ1-5; 5 matching bases give a weak D call of TRBD1. The sample was PBMCs. CDR3 sequence: CASSSRGEQPQHF. The DNA sequence follows: TGTGCCAGCAGCTCTCGGGGGGAACAGCCCCAGCATTTT.